The next 20 T cell receptor beta chains were all read from a single sample in a study of shared clonotypes between healthy human individuals. The naive CD8 subset, CD45RO-negative cells positively selected for CCR7, excluded terminally differentiated effector memory CD45RA+ cells. Sequenced by immunoSEQ multiplex PCR; TCRdb stores in-frame clones only, minus some. The sample shows around 1,900,000 clones, over 85% of them seen only once. Sequenced: naive CD8+ T cells from PBMCs. The receptors come from a man aged 18 to 30 in good health. Some clones in this sample may be carry-over from other donors' samples.

The CDR3 protein is CASSQGLAGSPPSYEQYF. For the CDR3, the DNA is TGCGCCAGCAGCCAAGGACTAGCGGGAAGCCCCCCCTCCTACGAGCAGTACTTC. The chain joins TRBV4-3 to TRBJ2-7, with 11 positions matching TRBD2. This CDR3 has 18 residues. In germline, CDR1 is LGHNA, CDR2 YSLEER. J lost 0 bases, V lost 1 base, and 8 bases had no gene match.

The chain uses TRBV28 and TRBJ1-2; TRBD1 matches 8 bases. The CDR3 length is 13 residues. Germline V gene sequence: CDR1 MDHEN, CDR2 SYDVKM. CDR3 sequence: CASLGQGDYGYTF. The CDR3 DNA reads TGTGCTTCCCTCGGACAGGGAGACTATGGCTACACCTTC.

This clone was seen just once. The chain couples TRBV5-1 to TRBJ2-3; D not certain. The length of the CDR3 is 16 residues. Trimming stripped 0 bases from V and 2 bases from J, with 13 bases between. CDR1 is SGHRS, CDR2 YFSETQ, per germline. CDR3 in amino acids: CASSLETPSFTDTQYF. CDR3 DNA: TGCGCCAGCAGCTTGGAAACTCCTTCCTTCACAGATACGCAGTATTTT.

V is TRBV9 and J is TRBJ2-7; no definite D call. The CDR3 runs 13 residues. The V end was cut by 0 bases, the J end by 7 bases, with 11 bases between. Germline CDR1 reads SGDLS; CDR2 reads YYNGEE. DNA of the CDR3: TGTGCCAGCAGCGTAGGTCAACGTGGGGAGCAGTACTTC. Translated: CASSVGQRGEQYF.

The rearrangement uses TRBV27 and TRBJ1-2; the D is unclear. Trimming pared 6 bases from V and 4 bases from J, leaving 12 bases between. Germline V gene lookup returns CDR1 MNHEY and CDR2 SMNVEV (reference sequence). This CDR3 is built from 13 residues. The CDR3 nucleotides are TGTGCCAGCAGCTTAGGACTGGCCTATGGCTACACCTTC. Amino acids: CASSLGLAYGYTF.

There are a few counts of this clone. This rearrangement joins TRBV29-1 to TRBJ1-1; a weak D match, TRBD1 (5 bases). From germline, CDR1 is SQVTM and CDR2 ANQGSEA. Trimming removed 2 bases at V and 4 bases at J, with 11 bases between. This CDR3 spans 13 amino acids. The CDR3 loop is CSVESRVGTEAFF. CDR3 DNA: TGCAGCGTTGAATCCAGGGTGGGCACTGAAGCTTTCTTT.

The CDR3 region is CASSFGPSNEQFF. CDR3 DNA: TGTGCCAGCAGTTTCGGGCCTTCCAATGAGCAGTTCTTC. The chain employs TRBV27 and TRBJ2-1, with D uncertain. The CDR3 is made up of 13 amino acids. V was cut by 3 bases and J by 6 bases, with 9 bases left in between. Germline CDR1 MNHEY, CDR2 SMNVEV (reference sequence).

The chain couples TRBV15 to TRBJ2-7; maybe TRBD2 (6 bases). The CDR3 has 16 residues. V lost 3 bases and J lost 3, with 18 bases in between. The germline V gene has CDR1 LNHNV and CDR2 YYDKDF (reference sequence). CDR3 nucleotides: TGTGCCACCAGCAGGGGGGGACCCTTAAACAGCTACGAGCAGTACTTC. It codes for CATSRGGPLNSYEQYF.

The chain couples TRBV10-3 to TRBJ2-1, with 8 bases fitting TRBD1. This CDR3 has 14 amino acids. The germline gives CDR1 ENHRY, CDR2 SYGVKD. The V segment lost 10 bases and the J segment 0 bases; nucleotides outside the gene matches: 5. The CDR3 reads CATQGAASYNEQFF. The CDR3 region has the DNA TGTGCCACCCAGGGGGCAGCCTCCTACAATGAGCAGTTCTTC.

The rearrangement uses TRBV7-9 and TRBJ2-1; D perhaps matches TRBD1 (6 bases). This CDR3 spans 15 amino acids. Germline V gene sequence: CDR1 SEHNR, CDR2 FQNEAQ (reference sequence). V gave up 0 bases and J gave up 5 bases, with 11 bases separating them. The CDR3 spells CASSLAQGLNNEQFF. The CDR3 DNA is TGTGCCAGCAGCTTAGCTCAGGGGCTCAACAATGAGCAGTTCTTC.

J is TRBJ2-3 and V is TRBV28; possible D gene TRBD2, 5 bases. The CDR3 spans 17 residues. Germline CDR1 and CDR2: MDHEN and SYDVKM. V lost 5 bases, J lost 2 bases, and 20 bases lay in between. In DNA form, the CDR3 reads TGTGCCAGCAGTCCCCTTAGCGAGAAACCGGACACAGATACGCAGTATTTT. Its translation: CASSPLSEKPDTDTQYF. Complete variable domain (other parts from reference TRBV28 and TRBJ2-3): DVKVTQSSRYLVKRTGEKVFLECVQDMDHENMFWYRQDPGLGLRLIYFSYDVKMKEKGDIPEGYSVSREKKERFSLILESASTNQTSMYLCASSPLSEKPDTDTQYFGPGTRLTVL.

The chain couples TRBV6-1 to TRBJ1-2, with D maybe TRBD1 (6 bases). This CDR3 comprises 13 residues. The germline V gene encodes CDR1 MNHNS and CDR2 SASEGT. The ends were cut back, 7 bases at V and 8 bases at J, with 17 bases in the middle. The CDR3 sequence is CASNATGKGGYTF. CDR3 nucleotides: TGTGCCAGCAATGCTACAGGGAAGGGAGGCTACACCTTC.

The rearrangement joins TRBV27 to TRBJ2-2; no reliable D call. The V end was cut by 0 bases, the J end by 6 bases, with 8 bases between. The germline V gene has CDR1 MNHEY and CDR2 SMNVEV (reference sequence). The CDR3 runs 14 residues. The CDR3 here is CASSLSVGAGELFF. In DNA form, the CDR3 reads TGTGCCAGCAGTTTATCGGTCGGCGCCGGGGAGCTGTTTTTT.

CDR3 DNA: TGTGCCAGCAGTCCCACGTCGGCAGGGCATCGCGAGCAGTACTTC. This sequence encodes CASSPTSAGHREQYF. The chain employs TRBV27 and TRBJ2-7, with a possible D match to TRBD1 (5 bases). This CDR3 is 15 amino acids long. V gave up 5 bases and J gave up 6 bases, with 20 bases separating them. Germline V gene lookup returns CDR1 MNHEY and CDR2 SMNVEV (reference sequence).

This clone was seen just once. This same CDR3 is encoded by further DNA sequences in the sample. The chain joins TRBV18 to TRBJ1-1; possible D gene TRBD1, 6 bases. Trimming removed 2 bases at V and 0 bases at J, with 7 bases between. The CDR3 totals 14 residues. The V gene's germline CDR1 is KGHSH and CDR2 LQKENI. This chain's CDR3 is CASSPDRMNTEAFF. CDR3 bases: TGTGCCAGCTCACCAGACAGGATGAACACTGAAGCTTTCTTT.

The chain couples TRBV13 to TRBJ1-1, with no clear D. Germline V lookup: CDR1 PRHDT, CDR2 FYEKMQ (reference sequence). CDR3 length: 14 amino acids. Trimming cost V 2 bases and J 4 bases, with 11 bases left between them. CDR3 residues: CASSLPGRSTEAFF. CDR3 sequence (DNA): TGTGCCAGCAGCTTACCGGGAAGAAGCACTGAAGCTTTCTTT.

V usage is TRBV7-2 and J usage is TRBJ2-1; the match to TRBD2 covers 12 bases. The CDR3 is 15 residues long. Germline V gives CDR1 SGHTA, CDR2 FQGNSA. The CDR3 nucleotides read TGTGTCCGCTGGCGGACTAGCGGGAATTACAATGAGCAGTTCTTC. Its translation is CVRWRTSGNYNEQFF.

The rearrangement links TRBV12-2 to TRBJ1-2. TRBV12-2 is described as a pseudogene. CDR3 length equals 16 residues. Here the CDR3 reads CASRLAREGNAGGYTF. DNA for the CDR3: TGTGCAAGTCGCTTAGCGCGGGAAGGGAACGCGGGAGGCTACACCTTC.

This clone occurred once. The V call is TRBV2, the J call TRBJ1-2; 9 bases line up with TRBD1. CDR3 size: 15 residues. With 7 bases clipped from V and 5 bases from J, the junction kept 11 bases outside the gene matches. Germline lookup yields CDR1 SNHLY and CDR2 FYNNEI. In DNA, the CDR3 is TGTGCCAGCACTACGACAGGGGGTGATAGGTATGGCTACACCTTC. This translates into CASTTTGGDRYGYTF. The full variable domain, in which reference TRBV2 and TRBJ1-2 provide the parts outside the CDR3, is EPEVTQTPSHQVTQMGQEVILRCVPISNHLYFYWYRQILGQKVEFLVSFYNNEISEKSEIFDDQFSVERPDGSNFTLKIRSTKLEDSAMYFCASTTTGGDRYGYTFGSGTRLTVV.

This clone was detected once. One end of the junction is discordant with germline, which a read error may explain. The CDR3 region is CASRVAAHF. The CDR3 DNA reads TGTGCCAGCAGAGTCGCGGCCCACTTC. The chain has TRBV2 and TRBJ2-5, with unresolved D. This CDR3 has 9 amino acids. The germline V gene has CDR1 SNHLY and CDR2 FYNNEI.